These 25 T cell receptor beta chains share one sample of origin, sequenced in a study of human T cells and chemical hapten exposure. TCRdb reprocessed the RACE reads via MiXCR and lists one record per CDR3 protein. The repertoire holds approximately 120,000 distinct CDR3 sequences, with 9% to 9.5% as singletons. Specified time point: patch test 2, 6 weeks after DPC sensitization. The sample's treatment: therapeutic diphenylcyclopropenone sensitization with weekly scalp DPC. The specimen was whole blood, collected in connection with sensitization to the hapten diphenylcyclopropenone (DPC). These receptors were taken from a middle-aged woman with alopecia areata. Some clones in this sample may be carry-over from other donors' samples.

The V and J genes are TRBV2 and TRBJ2-2; 11 nucleotides align to TRBD1. CDR3 length equals 15 residues. The junction had 6 bases not matched to a gene; V was cut back by 7 bases and J by 5 bases. Germline V gene data show CDR1 as SNHLY and CDR2 as FYNNEI. CDR3 protein: CASMSGTGGTGELFF. CDR3 coding DNA: TGTGCCAGCATGTCCGGGACAGGGGGAACCGGGGAGCTGTTTTTT.

This clonotype was seen repeatedly, ten times or more. This chain links TRBV20-1 with TRBJ1-2; D might be TRBD1 (5 bases). CDR3 length: 16 amino acids. V was cut by 2 bases and J by 7 bases, with 23 bases left in between. Per germline, CDR1 DFQATT and CDR2 SNEGSKA (reference sequence). This CDR3 reads CSARWARASWGSGYTF. CDR3 sequence (DNA): TGCAGTGCTAGATGGGCTCGGGCCTCTTGGGGGAGTGGCTACACCTTC.

This clonotype has a handful of counts. The rearrangement links TRBV15 to TRBJ1-1; possibly TRBD1 for D (5 bases). CDR1 is LNHNV, CDR2 YYDKDF, per germline (reference sequence). The V end was cut by 3 bases, the J end by 0 bases, with 11 bases between. The CDR3 runs to 15 residues. The CDR3 sequence is CATSSQRQMNTEAFF. In nucleotides, the CDR3 is TGTGCCACCAGCAGCCAAAGACAGATGAACACTGAAGCTTTCTTT.

In this sample, this clonotype turned up a few times. CDR3 amino acids: CSARLSGGAETQYF. The CDR3 DNA reads TGCAGTGCTAGACTCAGCGGGGGGGCGGAGACCCAGTACTTC. This rearrangement joins TRBV20-1 to TRBJ2-5, with 10 bases lining up with TRBD2. The junction had 5 bases not matched to a gene; V was cut back by 2 bases and J by 5 bases. CDR1 and CDR2 from the germline V gene are DFQATT and SNEGSKA (reference sequence). The CDR3 contains 14 residues.

The chain carries TRBV5-5 and TRBJ2-5; D is unclear. The CDR3 loop spans 15 amino acids. Trimming cost V 0 bases and J 5 bases, with 14 bases left between them. In germline, CDR1 is SGHKS, CDR2 YYEKEE (reference sequence). The CDR3 DNA sequence: TGTGCCAGCAGCTTGGTCTACCCTACGATGGAGACCCAGTACTTC. Protein sequence: CASSLVYPTMETQYF.

The rearrangement links TRBV18 to TRBJ2-6; D call uncertain. The germline CDR1 and CDR2 sequences are KGHSH and LQKENI. Trimming removed 3 bases at V and 0 bases at J, with 6 bases between. This CDR3 is built from 15 residues. CDR3 nucleotides: TGTGCCAGCTCACCCTCTGGCTCTGGGGCCAACGTCCTGACTTTC. Translated: CASSPSGSGANVLTF.

This clonotype was detected a few times. The chain carries TRBV12-3 or TRBV12-4 and TRBJ2-5, with 7 bases fitting TRBD2. The ends lost 7 bases at V and 5 bases at J; junction bases unmatched: 13. The length of the CDR3 is 15 residues. Here the CDR3 DNA reads TGTGCCAGCACCCATGCGGGGGAGATAGGGGAGACCCAGTACTTC. Encoded protein: CASTHAGEIGETQYF.

The genes are TRBV28 and TRBJ1-2; no reliable D call. V was trimmed by 5 bases and J by 6 bases, leaving 19 bases between them. Germline V gene data show CDR1 as MDHEN and CDR2 as SYDVKM. This CDR3 has 15 residues. CDR3 nucleotides: TGTGCCAGCAGTCTGCCCGGACTCCTCTCGAATGGCTACACCTTC. Encoded protein: CASSLPGLLSNGYTF.

This clonotype was detected many times. The CDR3 DNA reads as TGTGCCAGCAGTCCAGGGGGGTCAGGGATCGGAGAGACCCAGTACTTC. Residues: CASSPGGSGIGETQYF. The rearrangement links TRBV12-3 or TRBV12-4 to TRBJ2-5, with D perhaps matching TRBD1 (7 bases). The V end lost 5 bases, the J end lost 4 bases, and 20 bases lay between the germline ends. CDR3 length equals 16 residues.

The DNA for the CDR3 is TGTGCCAGCAGTGTCTGGGAGACCCAGTACTTC. Translating it yields CASSVWETQYF. V is TRBV2 and J is TRBJ2-5, with D unclear. Germline loops: CDR1 SNHLY, CDR2 FYNNEI. CDR3 length equals 11 residues. V lost 4 bases to trimming and J lost 5 bases, with 5 bases between them.

This clonotype has just a few counts. This rearrangement joins TRBV5-1 to TRBJ1-2; D ambiguous. The V gene's germline CDR1 is SGHRS and CDR2 YFSETQ. V was cut by 0 bases and J by 3 bases, with 9 bases left in between. The CDR3 extends over 14 amino acids. In DNA, the CDR3 is TGCGCCAGCAGCTTGGGGAGTTATGACTATGGCTACACCTTC. It encodes CASSLGSYDYGYTF. Complete variable domain (other parts from reference TRBV5-1 and TRBJ1-2): KAGVTQTPRYLIKTRGQQVTLSCSPISGHRSVSWYQQTPGQGLQFLFEYFSETQRNKGNFPGRFSGRQFSNSRSEMNVSTLELGDSALYLCASSLGSYDYGYTFGSGTRLTVV.

This clonotype came up a few times. In nucleotides, the CDR3 is TGCAGTGCTAGAGATTCGGCAGATTGGCCCTACGAGCAGTACTTC. It yields the protein CSARDSADWPYEQYF. V usage is TRBV20-1 and J usage is TRBJ2-7; D remains unclear. Looked up from germline, CDR1 is DFQATT and CDR2 is SNEGSKA (reference sequence). The CDR3 has 15 residues. V lost 0 bases and J 2 bases, leaving 14 bases between the germline ends.

The chain has TRBV6-1 and TRBJ1-3; D not certain. This CDR3 region has 15 residues. Trimming removed 5 bases from V and 0 bases from J, with 11 bases in between. Germline V gene data show CDR1 as MNHNS and CDR2 as SASEGT. The CDR3 sequence: CASSNRANSGNTIYF. The CDR3 bases are TGTGCCAGCAGTAATCGAGCGAACTCTGGAAACACCATATATTTT.

This clonotype appeared a few times. V is TRBV7-9 and J is TRBJ1-2; D perhaps matches TRBD1 (5 bases). Germline V gene lookup returns CDR1 SEHNR and CDR2 FQNEAQ (reference sequence). This CDR3 spans 16 amino acids. Deletions cut 3 bases from V and 2 bases from J, with 16 bases between. The CDR3 protein is CASSFSPRQRNYGYTF. The CDR3 DNA reads TGTGCCAGCAGCTTTTCCCCGAGACAGCGCAACTATGGCTACACCTTC.

A few counts support this clonotype. This chain links TRBV27 with TRBJ1-5; 8 nucleotides match TRBD1. Germline values: CDR1 MNHEY, CDR2 SMNVEV (reference sequence). The CDR3 contains 17 residues. With 5 bases clipped from V and 3 bases from J, the junction kept 12 bases outside the gene matches. The CDR3 reads CASSPLTGTGYNQPQHF. The CDR3 nucleotides are TGTGCCAGCAGTCCCCTCACCGGGACAGGTTACAATCAGCCCCAGCATTTT.

The rearrangement uses TRBV4-3 and TRBJ2-3; D is unclear. This CDR3 contains 13 residues. V was trimmed by 1 base and J by 4 bases, leaving 6 bases between them. CDR1 and CDR2 from the germline V gene are LGHNA and YSLEER. The CDR3 region is CASSQVMADTQYF. CDR3 nucleotides: TGCGCCAGCAGCCAAGTCATGGCAGATACGCAGTATTTT.

This clonotype was counted at least ten times. The V gene is TRBV7-3, the J gene TRBJ1-2; 7 bases match TRBD1. This CDR3 is 13 amino acids long. Germline loops: CDR1 SGHTA, CDR2 FQGTGA. The J segment lost 4 bases and the V segment lost 5 bases, leaving 4 bases of the junction unmatched. For the CDR3, the DNA is TGTGCCAGCAGCGACGGGACAGCCTATGGCTACACCTTC. Translated: CASSDGTAYGYTF.

The table lists this clonotype with a few counts. Germline is not matched at one junction end, which may reflect a read error. The rearrangement links TRBV12-3 or TRBV12-4 to TRBJ2-7, with 9 bases identical to TRBD2. The CDR3 is made up of 13 amino acids. This chain's CDR3 is CVSTGAGGYEQYF. The CDR3 nucleotides are TGTGTCAGCACCGGAGCGGGGGGCTACGAGCAGTACTTC.

This clonotype was counted many times. The CDR3 sequence: CASSQDPLTGYYGYTF. The DNA of the CDR3 is TGCGCCAGCAGCCAAGACCCTCTAACAGGGTACTATGGCTACACCTTC. The chain couples TRBV4-3 to TRBJ1-2; D is perhaps TRBD1 (6 bases). The CDR3 covers 16 residues. The germline V gene has CDR1 LGHNA and CDR2 YSLEER. The V end was cut by 0 bases, the J end by 3 bases, with 14 bases between.

This clonotype has a handful of counts. The chain combines TRBV24-1 with TRBJ2-7, with 7 bases matching TRBD1. Trimming removed 12 bases from V and 2 bases from J; junction bases left unmatched: 12. Germline CDR1 and CDR2: KGHDR and SFDVKD. The CDR3 covers 14 residues. The CDR3 loop is CASVPGQPTYEQYF. DNA for the CDR3: TGTGCCTCCGTGCCGGGACAGCCAACCTACGAGCAGTACTTC.

This clonotype was found a few times. This chain links TRBV5-1 with TRBJ2-3; 9 bases are shared with TRBD1. Per germline, CDR1 SGHRS and CDR2 YFSETQ. The CDR3 runs to 20 residues. The ends lost 1 base at V and 6 bases at J; junction bases unmatched: 21. CDR3 in amino acids: CASSLRTWDRELRATDTQYF. The CDR3 DNA is TGCGCCAGCAGCTTGCGGACATGGGACAGGGAATTGAGGGCCACCGATACGCAGTATTTT.

This clonotype was observed many times. This sequence joins TRBV2 and TRBJ2-1, with D tentatively TRBD2 (5 bases). Trimming took off 2 bases at V and 9 bases at J, with 8 bases between the two ends. Germline CDR1 reads SNHLY; CDR2 reads FYNNEI. This CDR3 has 12 residues. CDR3 sequence (DNA): TGTGCCAGCAGTGAACTGGGGAGTGAGCAGTTCTTC. It specifies CASSELGSEQFF.

This clonotype was observed at least ten times. This rearrangement joins TRBV11-3 to TRBJ2-1, with D unclear. The ends were cut back, 5 bases at V and 7 bases at J, with 12 bases in the middle. CDR3 length equals 13 residues. In germline, CDR1 is SGHNT, CDR2 YENEEA. The CDR3 bases are TGTGCCAGCAGCCCCCGGATGGGAAATGAGCAGTTCTTC. Its protein is CASSPRMGNEQFF.

At least ten counts were recorded for this clonotype. The gene calls are TRBV5-4 and TRBJ2-3, with TRBD2 as a possible D gene (6 bases). With 1 base removed from V and 4 bases from J, the gap between germline ends came to 13 bases. The germline V gene has CDR1 SGHNT and CDR2 YYREEE (reference sequence). The CDR3 is 15 amino acids. The CDR3 region is CASSLTGVEADTQYF. CDR3 DNA sequence: TGTGCCAGCAGCTTGACGGGGGTCGAAGCAGATACGCAGTATTTT.

V gene TRBV29-1 combines with J gene TRBJ2-5, with 7 positions matching TRBD1. This CDR3 is 12 amino acids long. CDR1 and CDR2 (germline): SQVTM, ANQGSEA. The V gene end was trimmed by 1 base and the J gene end by 5 bases; junction bases not matched to a gene: 1. The CDR3 protein is CSVEGGGETQYF. DNA of the CDR3: TGCAGCGTTGAAGGAGGGGGCGAGACCCAGTACTTC.